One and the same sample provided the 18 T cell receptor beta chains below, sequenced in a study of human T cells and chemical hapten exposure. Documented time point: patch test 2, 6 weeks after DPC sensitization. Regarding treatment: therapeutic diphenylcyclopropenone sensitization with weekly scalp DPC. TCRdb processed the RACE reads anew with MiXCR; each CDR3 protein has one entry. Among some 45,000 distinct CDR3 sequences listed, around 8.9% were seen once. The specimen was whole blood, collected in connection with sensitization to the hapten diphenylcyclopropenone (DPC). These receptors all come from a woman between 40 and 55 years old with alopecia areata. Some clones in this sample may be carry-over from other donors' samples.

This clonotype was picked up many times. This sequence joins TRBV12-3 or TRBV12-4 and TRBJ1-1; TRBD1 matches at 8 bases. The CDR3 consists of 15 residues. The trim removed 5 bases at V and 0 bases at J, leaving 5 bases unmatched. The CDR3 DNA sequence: TGTGCCAGCAGTAGGACAGGGAATTTGAACACTGAAGCTTTCTTT. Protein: CASSRTGNLNTEAFF.

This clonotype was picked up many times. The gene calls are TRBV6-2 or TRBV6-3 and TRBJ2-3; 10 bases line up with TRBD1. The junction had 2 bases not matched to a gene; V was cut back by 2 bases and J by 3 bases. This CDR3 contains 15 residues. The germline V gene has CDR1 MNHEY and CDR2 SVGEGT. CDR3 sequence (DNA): TGTGCCAGCAGTTACGGGACAGGGGAAACAGATACGCAGTATTTT. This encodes CASSYGTGETDTQYF.

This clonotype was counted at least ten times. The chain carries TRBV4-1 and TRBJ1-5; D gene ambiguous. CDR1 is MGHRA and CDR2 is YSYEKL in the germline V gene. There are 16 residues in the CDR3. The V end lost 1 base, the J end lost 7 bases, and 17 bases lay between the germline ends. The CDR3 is CASSQGPGSGYQPQHF. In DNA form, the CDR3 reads TGCGCCAGCAGCCAAGGTCCCGGGAGCGGATACCAGCCCCAGCATTTT.

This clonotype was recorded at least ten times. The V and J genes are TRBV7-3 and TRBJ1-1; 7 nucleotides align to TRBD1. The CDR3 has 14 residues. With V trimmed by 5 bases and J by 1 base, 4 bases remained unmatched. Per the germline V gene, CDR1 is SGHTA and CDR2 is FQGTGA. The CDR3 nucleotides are TGTGCCAGCAGCACCGGGACAGCGAACACTGAAGCTTTCTTT. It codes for CASSTGTANTEAFF.

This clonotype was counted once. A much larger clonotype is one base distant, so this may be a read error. CDR3 coding DNA: TGTGCCAGCAGTTCGAACCCTGGGGCCAACGTCCTGACTTTC. It specifies CASSSNPGANVLTF. V gene TRBV6-2 or TRBV6-3 combines with J gene TRBJ2-6; unclear D gene. The germline V and J ends were trimmed by 4 bases and 2 bases, with 6 bases remaining between them. Per the germline V gene, CDR1 is MNHEY and CDR2 is SVGEGT. The CDR3 is made up of 14 amino acids.

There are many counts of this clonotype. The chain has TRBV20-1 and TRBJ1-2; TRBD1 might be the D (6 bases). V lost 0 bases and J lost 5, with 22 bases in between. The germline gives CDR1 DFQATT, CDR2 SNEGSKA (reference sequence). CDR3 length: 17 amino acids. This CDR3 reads CSARDRRGLPPLYGYTF. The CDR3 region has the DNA TGCAGTGCTAGAGATAGGCGGGGGCTTCCCCCTTTGTATGGCTACACCTTC.

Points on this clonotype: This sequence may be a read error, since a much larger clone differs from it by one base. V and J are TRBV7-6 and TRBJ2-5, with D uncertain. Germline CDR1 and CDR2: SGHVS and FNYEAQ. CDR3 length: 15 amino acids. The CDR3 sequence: CASRDTRAGQETKYF. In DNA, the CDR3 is TGTGCCAGCAGAGATACCAGAGCCGGTCAAGAGACCAAGTACTTC. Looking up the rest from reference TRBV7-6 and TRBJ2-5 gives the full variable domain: GAGVSQSPRYKVTKRGQDVALRCDPISGHVSLYWYRQALGQGPEFLTYFNYEAQQDKSGLPNDRFSAERPEGSISTLTIQRTEQRDSAMYRCASRDTRAGQETKYFGPGTRLLVL.

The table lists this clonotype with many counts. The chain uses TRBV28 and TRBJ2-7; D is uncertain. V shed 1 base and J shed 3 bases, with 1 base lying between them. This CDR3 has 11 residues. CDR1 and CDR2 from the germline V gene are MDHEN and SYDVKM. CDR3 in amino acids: CASSLYYEQYF. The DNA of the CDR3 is TGTGCCAGCAGTTTATACTACGAGCAGTACTTC.

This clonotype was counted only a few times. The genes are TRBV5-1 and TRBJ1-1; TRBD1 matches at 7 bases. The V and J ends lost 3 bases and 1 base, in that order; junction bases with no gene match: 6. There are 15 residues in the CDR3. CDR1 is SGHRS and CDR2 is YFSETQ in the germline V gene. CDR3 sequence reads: CASSSTGVSNTEAFF. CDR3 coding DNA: TGCGCCAGCAGCTCAACAGGGGTCTCGAACACTGAAGCTTTCTTT.

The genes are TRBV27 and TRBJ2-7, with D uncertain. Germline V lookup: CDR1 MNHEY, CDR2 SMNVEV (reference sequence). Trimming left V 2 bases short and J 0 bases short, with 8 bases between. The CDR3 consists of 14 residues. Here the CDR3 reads CASSLGRNSYEQYF. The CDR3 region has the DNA TGTGCCAGCAGTTTAGGCAGGAACTCCTACGAGCAGTACTTC.

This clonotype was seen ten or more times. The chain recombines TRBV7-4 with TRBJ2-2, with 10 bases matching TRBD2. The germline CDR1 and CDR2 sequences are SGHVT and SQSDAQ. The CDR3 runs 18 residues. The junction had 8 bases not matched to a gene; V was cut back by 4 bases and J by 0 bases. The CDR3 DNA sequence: TGTGCCAGCAGCTCCGGACTAGCGGAGCTGACGAACACCGGGGAGCTGTTTTTT. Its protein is CASSSGLAELTNTGELFF.

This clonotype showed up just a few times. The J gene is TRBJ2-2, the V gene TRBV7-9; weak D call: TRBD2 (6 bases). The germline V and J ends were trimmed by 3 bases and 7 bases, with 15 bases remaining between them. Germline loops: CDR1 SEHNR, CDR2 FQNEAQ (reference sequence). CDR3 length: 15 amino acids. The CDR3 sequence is CASSLGGNPHGELFF. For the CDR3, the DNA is TGTGCCAGCAGCTTGGGAGGAAATCCGCACGGGGAGCTGTTTTTT. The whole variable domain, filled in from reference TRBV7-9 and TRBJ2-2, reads DTGVSQNPRHKITKRGQNVTFRCDPISEHNRLYWYRQTLGQGPEFLTYFQNEAQLEKSRLLSDRFSAERPKGSFSTLEIQRTEQGDSAMYLCASSLGGNPHGELFFGEGSRLTVL.

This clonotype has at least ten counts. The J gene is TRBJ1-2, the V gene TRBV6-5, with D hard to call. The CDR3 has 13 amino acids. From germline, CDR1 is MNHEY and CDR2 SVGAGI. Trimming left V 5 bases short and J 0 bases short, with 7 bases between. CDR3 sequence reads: CASSPSANYGYTF. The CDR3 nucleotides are TGTGCCAGCAGTCCGTCCGCTAACTATGGCTACACCTTC.

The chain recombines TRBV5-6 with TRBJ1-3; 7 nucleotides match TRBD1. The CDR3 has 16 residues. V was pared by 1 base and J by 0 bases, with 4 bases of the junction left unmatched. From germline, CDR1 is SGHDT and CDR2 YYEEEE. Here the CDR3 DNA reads TGTGCCAGCAGCTTGCGAACAGGGGTCTCTGGAAACACCATATATTTT. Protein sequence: CASSLRTGVSGNTIYF.

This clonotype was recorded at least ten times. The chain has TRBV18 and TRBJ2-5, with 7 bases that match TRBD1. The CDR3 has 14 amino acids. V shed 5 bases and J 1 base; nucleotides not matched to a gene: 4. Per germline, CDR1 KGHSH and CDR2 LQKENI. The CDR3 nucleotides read TGTGCCAGCTCATTGGGACAGCTCCAAGAGACCCAGTACTTC. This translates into CASSLGQLQETQYF.

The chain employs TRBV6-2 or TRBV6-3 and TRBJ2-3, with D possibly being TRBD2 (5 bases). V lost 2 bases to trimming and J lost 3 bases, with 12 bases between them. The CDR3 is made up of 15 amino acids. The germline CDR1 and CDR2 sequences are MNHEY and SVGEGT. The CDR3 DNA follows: TGTGCCAGCAGTTACGAGGGCCCCACGACAGATACGCAGTATTTT. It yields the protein CASSYEGPTTDTQYF.

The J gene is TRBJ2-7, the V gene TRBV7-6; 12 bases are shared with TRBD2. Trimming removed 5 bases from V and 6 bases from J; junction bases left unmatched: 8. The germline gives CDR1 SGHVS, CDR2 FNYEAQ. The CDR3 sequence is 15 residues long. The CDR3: CASSRRTSGAGEQYF. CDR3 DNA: TGTGCCAGCAGCAGAAGGACTAGCGGGGCGGGCGAGCAGTACTTC.

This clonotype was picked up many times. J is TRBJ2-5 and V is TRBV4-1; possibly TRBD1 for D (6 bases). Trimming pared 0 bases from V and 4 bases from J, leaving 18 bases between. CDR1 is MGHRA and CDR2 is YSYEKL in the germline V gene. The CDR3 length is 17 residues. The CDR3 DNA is TGCGCCAGCAGCCAAGATTCGGTTCAGGGGATCCGAGAGACCCAGTACTTC. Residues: CASSQDSVQGIRETQYF.